This T cell receptor beta chain originates from a study of CD8 T cells in ankylosing spondylitis. Libraries for TCR beta were made by quantitative 5'-RACE with molecular barcodes. TCRdb reprocessed the 5' RACE reads with MiXCR, giving one entry per CDR3 protein. The sample records hundreds of thousands of distinct CDR3 sequences, 25% to 30% being singletons. Worth noting for this clonotype: Its matching antigen is unknown.

The CDR3 consists of 14 residues. In germline, CDR1 is SGHTA, CDR2 FQGNSA. V lost 4 bases and J lost 10, with 17 bases in between. Study-wide results and caveats: For ankylosing spondylitis blood, a TCR beta motif of seven to nine highly homologous variants appeared characteristic. There were earlier reports of some motif variants in reactive arthritis synovial fluid and blood. Disease-linked clones bore a CD8+ phenotype, appearing relatively rarely in peripheral blood. Matched ankylosing spondylitis synovial fluid reportedly contained a significantly enriched population of disease-linked clones.

This clonotype was obtained from a male donor with ankylosing spondylitis. The chain has TRBV7-2 and TRBJ2-1; perhaps D is TRBD1 or TRBD2 (7 bases each). The sequenced sample was blood, either unsorted or a sorted T cell fraction (not recorded which). The DNA of the CDR3 is TGTGCCAGCAGCTACCTCAGGGGGGGGGAGGAGCAGTTCTTC. This gives the protein CASSYLRGGEEQFF. The full variable domain, in which reference TRBV7-2 and TRBJ2-1 provide the parts outside the CDR3, is GAGVSQSPSNKVTEKGKDVELRCDPISGHTALYWYRQSLGQGLEFLIYFQGNSAPDKSGLPSDRFSAERTGGSVSTLTIQRTQQEDSAVYLCASSYLRGGEEQFFGPGTRLTVL.